The source of this T cell receptor (beta chain) is a study of blood T cells in healthy people across ages. Whole-study context: Capture via template switching afforded approximately one barcoded beta molecule per two T cells. General study findings and limits: TCR beta diversity correlated strongly with naive T cell percentage.

Donors each provided around 10 milliliters of peripheral blood. A remark on this clonotype: Its target is not known.

The authors ran a second PCR of roughly 6 to 12 cycles using a sample-barcoded 5' primer and a J-beta primer mix. Via MiXCR, TCRdb re-called the 5' RACE reads, giving one row per CDR3 protein. The table lists under 1,000,000 distinct CDR3 sequences, about 34% of them singletons. The germline V gene has CDR1 DFQATT and CDR2 SNEGSKA (reference sequence). V was clipped by 6 bases and J by 4 bases; unmatched bases: 9. The CDR3 spans 14 residues. The origin of this receptor is a man younger than 35 in good health. V is TRBV20-1 and J is TRBJ1-3; 7 bases agree with TRBD1. Sequenced: blood. For the CDR3, the DNA is TGCAGTGCACTGAGGGGGCCTGTGGGAAACACCATATATTTT. It translates to CSALRGPVGNTIYF.